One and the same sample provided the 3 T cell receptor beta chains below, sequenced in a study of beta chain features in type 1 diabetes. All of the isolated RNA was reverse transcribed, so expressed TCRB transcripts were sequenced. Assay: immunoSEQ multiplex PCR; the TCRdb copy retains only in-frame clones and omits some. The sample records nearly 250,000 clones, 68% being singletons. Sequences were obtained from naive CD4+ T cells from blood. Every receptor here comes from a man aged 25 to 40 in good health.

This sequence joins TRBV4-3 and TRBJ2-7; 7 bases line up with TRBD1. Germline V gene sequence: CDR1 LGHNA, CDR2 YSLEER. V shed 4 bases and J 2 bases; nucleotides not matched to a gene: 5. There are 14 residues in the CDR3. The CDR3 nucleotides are TGCGCCAGCAGCCTTGGACAGGCAACCTACGAGCAGTACTTC. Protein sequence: CASSLGQATYEQYF.

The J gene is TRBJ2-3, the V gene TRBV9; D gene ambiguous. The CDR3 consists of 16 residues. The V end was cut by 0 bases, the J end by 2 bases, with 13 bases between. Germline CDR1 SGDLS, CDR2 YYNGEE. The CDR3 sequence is CASSVAPDGDTDTQYF. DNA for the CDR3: TGTGCCAGCAGCGTAGCCCCGGACGGAGACACAGATACGCAGTATTTT.

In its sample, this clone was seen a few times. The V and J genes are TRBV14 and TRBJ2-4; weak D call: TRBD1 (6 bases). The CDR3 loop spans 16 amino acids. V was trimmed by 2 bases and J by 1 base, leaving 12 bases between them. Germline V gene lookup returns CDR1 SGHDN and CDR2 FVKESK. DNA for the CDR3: TGTGCCAGCAGCCAATCAGGGGCCTCGGCCAAAAACATTCAGTACTTC. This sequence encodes CASSQSGASAKNIQYF.